Below, one TCR beta chain is given with its context. What antigen it recognizes has not been identified. Per-base qualities were not stored, and no clone one base away is much larger. V trim: 1 base; J trim: 3 bases; unmatched bases: 20. From the germline V gene, CDR1 is LGHNA and CDR2 is YSLEER. Its CDR3 holds 21 amino acids, cysteine through phenylalanine. Left in the record is the CDR3 DNA by itself, 63 bases read in frame from the first base. The CDR3 regions of human TCRbeta chains were analyzed by immunosequencing. The authors' analysis ran thus. Repertoire TCRs were matched against a reference library of SARS-CoV-2-specific TCRs generated with the MIRA antigen-specificity platform. Breadth was defined as the fraction of unique TCRs that were SARS-CoV-2-associated, and depth was defined as the fraction of total T cells that were SARS-CoV-2-associated. Each spike-specific TCR was assigned to its reactive spike region and to a CD4 or CD8 class using the MIRA data. Log10-transformed breadth and depth values were compared by one-way ANOVA with Sidak's multiple comparisons tests. TCRdb provides this immuneACCESS table in a form limited to in-frame rearrangements. Some clones are lacking; in checked studies, under half of them reflect an unresolved V gene, and why the rest are absent is not known. For V, J and clone size, that table is used; D and trimming come from the DNA. This sample gives over 100,000 clones in total; approximately 89% of them show up just once. Clones ranked in the top ten supply around 9% of the sample.

The sample is drawn from a study of T cell responses to AZD1222 COVID-19 vaccine (dated by TCRdb to the early 2020s). Concerning the study at large: AZD1222 recipients whose second dose came at about 4 weeks and those whose second dose came at about 12 weeks were combined into one group, since spike-specific TCR depth and breadth did not differ between the two schedules. Trial participants were enrolled by age into subgroups of 18-55, 56-69 and 70-plus years, and about 150, 27 and 61 TCR-sequenced participants, respectively, were included in these subgroups. A total of 233 trial participants underwent TCR sequencing, of whom around 200 received two doses of AZD1222 and about 26 received two doses of the MenACWY control vaccine.

In the paper's terms, the time point label means: baseline before first vaccination. Vaccinee samples were obtained from the UK trials COV001 and COV002, which included a single-blind randomized controlled phase 2/3 trial of AZD1222 (ChAdOx1 nCoV-19) in healthy adults. For TCRbeta chain sequencing, PBMC samples from trial participants were taken at day 0 and at day 28 after the second dose. General findings and caveats noted by the study authors: Spike-specific TCR breadth and depth rose significantly after two AZD1222 doses compared with day 0 and with MenACWY recipients. Because no samples from the day 14 peak response were available, repertoires could be characterized only after the peak T cell response. Participants were mostly white British, with more females than males. The authors suggested clonal diversity may have been underestimated. Only a handful of AZD1222 recipients were SARS-CoV-2 seropositive at baseline, limiting conclusions about previously exposed vaccinees. Vaccine-associated CD4 TCRs spanned the whole spike protein, with dominant responses in regions 160-218 and 743-854. Reportedly, close to half of the unique spike-specific TCRs recognized epitopes lying outside the regions that are mutated in the B.1.351 and B.1.1.7 variants. In the small 56-69-year group, the increase in depth fell short of significance, most likely because of low power.

Recombination connected TRBV4-3 to TRBJ2-4; TRBD2 fits 8 bases in the junction. Source: peripheral blood, taken on day 0 of AZD1222 vaccination. The receptor was derived from an adult in good health. The bases are TGCGCCAGCAGCCAAGCGGCTAGCGGGCTGATAGGGGGGTACGGCAAAAACATTCAGTACTTC. The translation is CASSQAASGLIGGYGKNIQYF.